What follows are 11 T cell receptor beta chains derived from one specimen sequenced in a study of OX40 agonist ivuxolimab in advanced cancers. Profiled with immunoSEQ multiplex PCR; TCRdb holds only in-frame clones, not every one. Of some 60,000 clones listed, approximately 80% are singletons. Sequencing used CD4+ or CD8+ T cells sorted from blood, obtained in a trial of the OX40 agonist ivuxolimab. The origin of the receptors is an adult with an advanced solid tumor such as melanoma, head and neck, liver or kidney cancer.

The genes are TRBV29-1 and TRBJ2-1; D gene unclear. Trimming removed 6 bases at V and 8 bases at J, with 20 bases between. This CDR3 has 14 residues. Germline V gene sequence: CDR1 SQVTM, CDR2 ANQGSEA. CDR3 DNA sequence: TGCAGCGTACACCAGACGGGCCGAAGGGATGAGCAGTTCTTC. Its translation: CSVHQTGRRDEQFF.

This chain joins TRBV2 and TRBJ1-1; weak D call: TRBD1 (5 bases). The CDR3 loop spans 13 amino acids. Germline CDR1 SNHLY, CDR2 FYNNEI. Trimming removed 7 bases at V and 3 bases at J, with 12 bases between. DNA of the CDR3: TGTGCCAGCAAATGGGGCGCGGACACTGAAGCTTTCTTT. The encoded protein is CASKWGADTEAFF.

This sequence joins TRBV19 and TRBJ2-3, with 7 bases identical to TRBD2. Germline V gene lookup returns CDR1 LNHDA and CDR2 SQIVND (reference sequence). V was pared by 1 base and J by 14 bases, with 6 bases of the junction left unmatched. This CDR3 comprises 12 residues. The CDR3 spells CASSIVDGRRYF. The CDR3 DNA follows: TGTGCCAGTAGTATAGTAGACGGGAGGCGGTATTTT.

The gene calls are TRBV5-6 and TRBJ2-3; no clear D gene. This CDR3 has 14 residues. V lost 1 base, J lost 6 bases, and 12 bases lay in between. Germline V CDR1 and CDR2: SGHDT, YYEEEE. CDR3 sequence: CASSLRWRLDTQYF. The CDR3 DNA is TGTGCCAGCAGCTTGAGGTGGAGACTGGATACGCAGTATTTT.

In DNA form, the CDR3 reads TGCGCCAGCAGCTTGGAAAGCCTCAATCAGCCCCAGCATTTT. Translation: CASSLESLNQPQHF. The chain combines TRBV5-1 with TRBJ1-5; the D is unclear. V shed 0 bases and J shed 3 bases, with 7 bases lying between them. The CDR3 contains 14 residues. Germline V gene sequence: CDR1 SGHRS, CDR2 YFSETQ.

This clone appeared once. The chain is built from TRBV6-1 and TRBJ2-1; 10 bases align to TRBD2. CDR3 length: 15 residues. The germline CDR1 and CDR2 sequences are MNHNS and SASEGT. J gave up 4 bases and V 6 bases, and 6 bases lay outside the gene matches. The CDR3 nucleotides are TGTGCCAGCAGGACCGGGACTAGCGTATACAATGAGCAGTTCTTC. This sequence encodes CASRTGTSVYNEQFF.

V and J are TRBV5-1 and TRBJ1-3, with D unclear. V dropped 1 base and J dropped 3 bases, with 5 bases sitting between them. Per germline, CDR1 SGHRS and CDR2 YFSETQ. The CDR3 totals 13 residues. CDR3 protein: CASSLNSGNTIYF. CDR3 DNA sequence: TGCGCCAGCAGCTTGAACAGTGGAAACACCATATATTTT.

This chain connects TRBV5-1 to TRBJ2-5; D gene uncertain. The closer fit of TRBJ2-7 to the DNA end suggests the J call may be wrong. Germline V CDR1 and CDR2: SGHRS, YFSETQ. CDR3 length equals 14 residues. CDR3 in amino acids: CASTLSLVGGEQYF. The CDR3 nucleotides are TGCGCCAGTACGCTCAGCTTGGTCGGTGGCGAGCAGTACTTC.

This chain connects TRBV6-5 to TRBJ2-1; TRBD2 matches at 13 bases. V gave up 4 bases and J gave up 5 bases; unmatched junction bases: 2. This CDR3 contains 15 residues. Germline V gene lookup returns CDR1 MNHEY and CDR2 SVGAGI. CDR3 sequence: CASSSGLAGNNEQFF. DNA of the CDR3: TGTGCCAGCAGTTCGGGACTAGCGGGGAACAATGAGCAGTTCTTC.

This clone was found once. The V gene is TRBV5-1, the J gene TRBJ2-1; maybe TRBD2 (5 bases). V was clipped by 3 bases and J by 4 bases, with 11 bases between them. The germline V gene encodes CDR1 SGHRS and CDR2 YFSETQ. This CDR3 comprises 14 residues. In DNA, the CDR3 is TGCGCCAGCAGCTCGGACTCGATTTACAATGAGCAGTTCTTC. Protein sequence: CASSSDSIYNEQFF.

This sequence joins TRBV6-1 and TRBJ1-1, with 7 nucleotides matching TRBD1. The CDR3 extends over 17 amino acids. With 4 bases clipped from V and 4 bases from J, the junction kept 15 bases outside the gene matches. From germline, CDR1 is MNHNS and CDR2 SASEGT. The DNA of the CDR3 is TGTGCCAGCAGTGGACAGGGTCGGATCCCATCCGGCACTGAAGCTTTCTTT. Translated, it gives CASSGQGRIPSGTEAFF.